This TCR beta chain was sequenced in a study of blood T cell repertoires in COVID-19. The overall study: The United States, Italy and Spain supplied acute and convalescent COVID-19 samples.

Assay: immunoSEQ multiplex PCR; the TCRdb copy retains only in-frame clones and omits some. The sample carries 45,000 to 55,000 clones, roughly 91% recorded once. V lost 5 bases, J lost 2 bases, and 6 bases stayed unmatched. CDR1 LNHDA and CDR2 SQIVND come from the germline V gene (reference sequence). This CDR3 comprises 16 residues. This chain joins TRBV19 and TRBJ2-2, with TRBD1 matching over 9 bases. This clonotype was obtained from a man in his forties or fifties with active COVID-19. The sequenced material came from peripheral blood. CDR3 in amino acids: CASSLRDRANTGELFF. The CDR3 bases are TGTGCCAGTAGTCTACGGGACAGGGCCAACACCGGGGAGCTGTTTTTT.